The table lists the clone carrying this T cell receptor (beta chain) with a few counts. The data stem from a study of T cell repertoires in cytomegalovirus infection. TCRdb re-derived calls from the reads in MiXCR, one entry per CDR3 protein. The repertoire includes 490,000 or so distinct CDR3 sequences, approximately 10% of them detected once, and 10% sits in the top ten. The CDR3 has 12 residues. Trimming pared 5 bases from V and 8 bases from J, leaving 15 bases between. Germline V CDR1 and CDR2: DFQATT, SNEGSKA (reference sequence). The rearrangement joins TRBV20-1 to TRBJ1-2, with a tentative D call TRBD1 (5 bases). The sequenced sample was PBMCs. This TCR came from a human donor in good health (CMV status not recorded). Some clones in this sample may be carry-over from other donors' samples. The CDR3 DNA reads TGCAGTGCTTGGGACGGTCTAGGCGGCTACACCTTC. This encodes CSAWDGLGGYTF.